Below, one TCR beta chain is given with its context. Its target is not known. It was by quantitative 5'-RACE with molecular barcodes that TCR beta libraries were made. Using its own MiXCR run on the 5' RACE reads, TCRdb lists one record per CDR3 protein. The sample shows 220,000 or so distinct CDR3 sequences, 18% of them seen only once. The entry originates in a study of CD8 T cells in ankylosing spondylitis. Study results and limitations: A TCR beta motif made of 7 to 9 highly homologous variants seemed typical of ankylosing spondylitis blood. Reports say disease-linked clones showed up significantly more in matched ankylosing spondylitis synovial fluid.

This receptor was identified in a male donor with ankylosing spondylitis. The material sequenced was blood, either unsorted or a sorted T cell fraction (not recorded which).

The CDR3 here is CSAREAGYEQYF. The CDR3, as DNA: TGCAGTGCTAGAGAGGCAGGCTACGAGCAGTACTTC. This chain links TRBV20-1 with TRBJ2-7; no clear D. CDR1 DFQATT and CDR2 SNEGSKA come from the germline V gene (reference sequence). This CDR3 spans 12 amino acids. Between the trimmed V and J ends, which lost 0 bases and 3 bases, there was a span of 6 bases.